This TCR beta chain was identified in a study of T cells in Graves' hyperthyroidism and ophthalmopathy. Researchers amplified the TCR beta CDR3 regions from RNA transcripts. The study used the HTBI primer set for a first-round RT-PCR of the TCR CDR3. TCRdb recomputed calls from the multiplex PCR reads with MiXCR, one row per CDR3 protein. The data contain approximately 600,000 distinct CDR3 sequences, 15% to 20% of them singletons. The CDR3 is 12 amino acids. CDR1 MDHEN and CDR2 SYDVKM come from the germline V gene. Trimming cost V 3 bases and J 6 bases, with 8 bases left between them. Stable hyperthyroidism: no ophthalmopathy progression over 18 months of follow-up. Hyperthyroidism had been newly diagnosed in patients aged 18 to 65, and its duration was under 2 months.

This sequence was found in a woman in her 30s with Graves' hyperthyroidism. This chain links TRBV28 with TRBJ1-2; TRBD1 is a possible D gene (5 bases). The sequenced material came from blood. CDR3 sequence: CASSLPRDGYTF. CDR3 coding DNA: TGTGCCAGCAGTTTGCCCAGGGATGGCTACACCTTC.